Below, 11 T cell receptor beta chains from the same sample are listed, as sequenced in a study of T cell repertoires and HLA-DP antigens. Their antigens are not known. Profiled with immunoSEQ multiplex PCR; TCRdb holds only in-frame clones, not every one. Among about 73,000 clones listed, about four fifths were seen once. Sequencing was carried out using CD4+ T cells from PBMCs. The receptors derive from a man in his fifties or sixties in good health and CMV-seronegative.

CDR3 loop: CASSLAPDGLNTEAFF. The CDR3, as DNA: TGTGCCAGCAGCTTGGCCCCGGACGGCTTGAACACTGAAGCTTTCTTT. The chain joins TRBV5-4 to TRBJ1-1; no firm D call. The CDR3 has 16 residues. Germline-derived CDR1 and CDR2 are SGHNT and YYREEE (reference sequence). The V and J ends lost 0 bases and 0 bases respectively, with 12 bases between them.

V and J are TRBV4-3 and TRBJ1-1, with TRBD1 as a possible D gene (5 bases). From germline, CDR1 is LGHNA and CDR2 YSLEER. CDR3 size: 13 residues. Trimming shortened V by 2 bases and J by 3 bases, and 7 bases separated the two germline ends. CDR3 DNA sequence: TGCGCCAGCAGCCAACAGGGTTACACTGAAGCTTTCTTT. Protein: CASSQQGYTEAFF.

The rearrangement uses TRBV2 and TRBJ2-7, with 9 bases fitting TRBD2. J was trimmed by 1 base and V by 8 bases; bases with no gene match: 6. From germline, CDR1 is SNHLY and CDR2 FYNNEI. CDR3 length equals 14 residues. The CDR3 DNA is TGTGCCAGCGGCGGGGGGGTGCTATCCTACGAGCAGTACGTC. Translating gives CASGGGVLSYEQYV.

This chain connects TRBV5-1 to TRBJ2-1; no firm D call. The CDR3 is 16 residues long. CDR1 SGHRS and CDR2 YFSETQ come from the germline V gene. V was clipped by 4 bases and J by 0 bases, with 14 bases between them. CDR3 coding DNA: TGCGCCAGCAGCCGGAGACTCCGAAGCTCCTACAATGAGCAGTTCTTC. Its protein is CASSRRLRSSYNEQFF.

This clone was counted only a few times. The chain uses TRBV5-6 and TRBJ2-1, with 13 bases lining up with TRBD2. CDR3 length: 15 residues. Germline CDR1 SGHDT, CDR2 YYEEEE. With V trimmed by 2 bases and J by 10 bases, 6 bases remained unmatched. The CDR3 DNA sequence: TGTGCCAGCAGCTTACTAGCGGGGGGGCCGGGGGAGCAGTTCTTC. It codes for CASSLLAGGPGEQFF. Supplemented by reference TRBV5-6 and TRBJ2-1, the full variable domain reads DAGVTQSPTHLIKTRGQQVTLRCSPKSGHDTVSWYQQALGQGPQFIFQYYEEEERQRGNFPDRFSGHQFPNYSSELNVNALLLGDSALYLCASSLLAGGPGEQFFGPGTRLTVL.

The V gene is TRBV9, the J gene TRBJ2-1, with D tentatively TRBD2 (5 bases). The CDR3 loop spans 16 amino acids. Germline-derived CDR1 and CDR2 are SGDLS and YYNGEE. Trimming took 4 bases from V and 0 from J, leaving 14 bases between them. DNA for the CDR3: TGTGCCAGCAGCTTTGGACTCACCAACTCCTACAATGAGCAGTTCTTC. Its translation is CASSFGLTNSYNEQFF.

This clone was seen a single time. At one boundary the junction diverges from the germline segment, which might be a read error. The rearrangement links TRBV7-2 to TRBJ2-4; TRBD2 agrees at 13 bases. Germline V gene lookup returns CDR1 SGHTA and CDR2 FQGNSA. The CDR3 covers 16 residues. CDR3 sequence reads: CASSLTSGRARNIQYF. CDR3 coding DNA: TGTGCCAGCAGCTTAACTAGCGGGAGGGCCAGAAACATTCAGTACTTC.

The chain uses TRBV28 and TRBJ2-2; 7 bases fit TRBD1. The CDR3 is made up of 18 amino acids. Germline CDR1 and CDR2: MDHEN and SYDVKM. J was trimmed by 0 bases and V by 10 bases; bases with no gene match: 17. The CDR3 sequence: CATPKYAGTASNTGELFF. CDR3 coding DNA: TGTGCCACCCCCAAATACGCCGGGACAGCTTCGAACACCGGGGAGCTGTTTTTT.

This chain connects TRBV4-1 to TRBJ2-3; D perhaps matches TRBD2 (6 bases). CDR3 length: 15 amino acids. Germline V gives CDR1 MGHRA, CDR2 YSYEKL. The germline V and J ends were trimmed by 4 bases and 6 bases, with 17 bases remaining between them. CDR3 DNA sequence: TGCGCCAGCAGCCGGACCGGGACTCAGAAGGATACGCAGTATTTT. This codes for CASSRTGTQKDTQYF.

This clone appeared a few times. The V call is TRBV27, the J call TRBJ2-4; tentatively, D is TRBD2 (5 bases). The CDR3 totals 15 residues. CDR1 is MNHEY, CDR2 SMNVEV, per germline (reference sequence). The CDR3 region is CGSSPASQAKNIQYF. In DNA, the CDR3 is TGTGGCTCCTCCCCGGCTAGCCAAGCCAAAAACATTCAGTACTTC.

The chain carries TRBV4-1 and TRBJ1-3, with D perhaps matching TRBD1 (6 bases). V was shortened by 1 base and J by 4 bases, with 11 bases between the two germline ends. CDR1 is MGHRA and CDR2 is YSYEKL in the germline V gene. The CDR3 is 15 residues long. CDR3 DNA sequence: TGCGCCAGCAGCCAAGGTTCAGGGGACGGAAACACCATATATTTT. Its protein is CASSQGSGDGNTIYF.